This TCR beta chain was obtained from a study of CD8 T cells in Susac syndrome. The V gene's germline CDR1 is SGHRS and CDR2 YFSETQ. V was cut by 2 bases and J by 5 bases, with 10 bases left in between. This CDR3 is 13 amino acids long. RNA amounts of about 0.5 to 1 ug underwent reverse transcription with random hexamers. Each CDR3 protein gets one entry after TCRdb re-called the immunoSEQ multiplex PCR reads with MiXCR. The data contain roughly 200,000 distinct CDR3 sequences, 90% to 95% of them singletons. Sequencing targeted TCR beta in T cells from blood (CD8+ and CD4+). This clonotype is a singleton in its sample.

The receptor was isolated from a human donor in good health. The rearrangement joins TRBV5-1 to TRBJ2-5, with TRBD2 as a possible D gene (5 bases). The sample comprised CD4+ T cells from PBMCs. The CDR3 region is CASSLNGVETQYF. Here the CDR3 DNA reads TGCGCCAGCAGCTTAAACGGGGTGGAGACCCAGTACTTC.